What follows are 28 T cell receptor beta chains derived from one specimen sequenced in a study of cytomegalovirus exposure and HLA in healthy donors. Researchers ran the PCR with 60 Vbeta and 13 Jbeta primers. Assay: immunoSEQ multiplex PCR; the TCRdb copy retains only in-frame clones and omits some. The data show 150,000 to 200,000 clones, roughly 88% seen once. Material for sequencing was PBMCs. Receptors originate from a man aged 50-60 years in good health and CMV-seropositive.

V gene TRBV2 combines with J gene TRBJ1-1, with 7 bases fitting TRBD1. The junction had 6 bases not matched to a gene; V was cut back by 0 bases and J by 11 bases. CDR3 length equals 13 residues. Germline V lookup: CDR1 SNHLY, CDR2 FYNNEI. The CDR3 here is CASSEARGAGAFF. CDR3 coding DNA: TGTGCCAGCAGTGAAGCCAGGGGGGCTGGGGCTTTCTTT.

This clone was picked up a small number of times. This CDR3 reads CASSFGTGTNTGELFF. In nucleotides, the CDR3 is TGTGCCAGCAGCTTCGGGACAGGGACGAACACCGGGGAGCTGTTTTTT. The chain combines TRBV5-6 with TRBJ2-2; 9 bases line up with TRBD1. This CDR3 contains 16 residues. In germline, CDR1 is SGHDT, CDR2 YYEEEE. The ends lost 2 bases at V and 0 bases at J; junction bases unmatched: 2.

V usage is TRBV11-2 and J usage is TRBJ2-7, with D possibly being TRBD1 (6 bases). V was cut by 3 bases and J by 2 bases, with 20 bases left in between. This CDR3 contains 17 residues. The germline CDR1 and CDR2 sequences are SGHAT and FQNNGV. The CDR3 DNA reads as TGTGCCAGCAGCTTTGCCCCCGCTAGGACAGACCCCTACGAGCAGTACTTC. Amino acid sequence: CASSFAPARTDPYEQYF.

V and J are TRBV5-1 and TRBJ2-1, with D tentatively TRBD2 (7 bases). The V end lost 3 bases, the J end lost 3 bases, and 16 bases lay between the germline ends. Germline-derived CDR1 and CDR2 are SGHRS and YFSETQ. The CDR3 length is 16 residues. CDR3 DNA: TGCGCCAGCAGCTGGGGGGGCGGGGGAGGCTACAATGAGCAGTTCTTC. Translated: CASSWGGGGGYNEQFF.

The CDR3 loop reads CAWAQRGNTEAFF. The CDR3 bases are TGTGCCTGGGCCCAGCGGGGAAACACTGAAGCTTTCTTT. The chain recombines TRBV30 with TRBJ1-1; unclear D gene. The CDR3 is 13 residues long. The V and J ends lost 5 bases and 2 bases respectively, with 12 bases between them. CDR1 and CDR2 from the germline V gene are GTSNPN and SVGIG (reference sequence).

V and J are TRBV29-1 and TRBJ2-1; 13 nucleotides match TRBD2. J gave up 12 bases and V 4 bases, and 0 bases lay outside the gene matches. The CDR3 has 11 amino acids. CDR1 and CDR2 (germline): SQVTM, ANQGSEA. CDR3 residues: CSVGLAGGQFF. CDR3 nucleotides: TGCAGCGTTGGACTAGCGGGAGGGCAGTTCTTC.

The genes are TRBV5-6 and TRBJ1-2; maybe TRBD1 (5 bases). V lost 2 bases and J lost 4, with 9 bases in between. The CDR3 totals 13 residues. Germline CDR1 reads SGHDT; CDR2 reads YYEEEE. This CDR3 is CASSFTGSYGYTF. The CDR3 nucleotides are TGTGCCAGCAGCTTCACAGGCTCCTATGGCTACACCTTC.

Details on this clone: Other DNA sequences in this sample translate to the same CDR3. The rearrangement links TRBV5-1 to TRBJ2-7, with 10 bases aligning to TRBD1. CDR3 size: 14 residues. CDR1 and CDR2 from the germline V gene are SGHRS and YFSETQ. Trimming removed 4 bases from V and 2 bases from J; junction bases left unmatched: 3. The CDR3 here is CASSLGTGAYEQYV. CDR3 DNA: TGCGCCAGCAGCCTAGGGACAGGGGCCTACGAGCAGTACGTC.

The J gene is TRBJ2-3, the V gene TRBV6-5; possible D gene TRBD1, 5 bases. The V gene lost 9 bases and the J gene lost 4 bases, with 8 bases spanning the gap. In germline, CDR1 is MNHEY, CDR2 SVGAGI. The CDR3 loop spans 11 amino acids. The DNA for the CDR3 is TGTGCCAGTTCAGGGCCAGATACGCAGTATTTT. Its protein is CASSGPDTQYF.

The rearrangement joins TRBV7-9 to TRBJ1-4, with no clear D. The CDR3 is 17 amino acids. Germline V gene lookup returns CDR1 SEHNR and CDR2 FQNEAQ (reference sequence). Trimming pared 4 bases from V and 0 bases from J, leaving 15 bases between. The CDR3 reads CASSSPWASATNEKLFF. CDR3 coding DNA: TGTGCCAGCAGCTCCCCTTGGGCCTCGGCAACTAATGAAAAACTGTTTTTT.

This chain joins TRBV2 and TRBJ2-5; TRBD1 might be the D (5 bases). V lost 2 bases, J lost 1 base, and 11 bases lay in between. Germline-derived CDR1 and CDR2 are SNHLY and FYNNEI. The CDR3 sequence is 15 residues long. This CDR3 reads CASSENRGLQETQYF. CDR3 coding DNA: TGTGCCAGCAGTGAAAATAGGGGCCTCCAAGAGACCCAGTACTTC. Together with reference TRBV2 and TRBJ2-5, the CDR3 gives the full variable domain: EPEVTQTPSHQVTQMGQEVILRCVPISNHLYFYWYRQILGQKVEFLVSFYNNEISEKSEIFDDQFSVERPDGSNFTLKIRSTKLEDSAMYFCASSENRGLQETQYFGPGTRLLVL.

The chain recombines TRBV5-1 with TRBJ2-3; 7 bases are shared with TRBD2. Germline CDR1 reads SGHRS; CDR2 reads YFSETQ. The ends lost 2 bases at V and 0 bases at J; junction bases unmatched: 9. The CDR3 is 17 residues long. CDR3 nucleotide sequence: TGCGCCAGCAGCTTAGGGGTAGCGGGTATAAGCACAGATACGCAGTATTTT. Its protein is CASSLGVAGISTDTQYF.

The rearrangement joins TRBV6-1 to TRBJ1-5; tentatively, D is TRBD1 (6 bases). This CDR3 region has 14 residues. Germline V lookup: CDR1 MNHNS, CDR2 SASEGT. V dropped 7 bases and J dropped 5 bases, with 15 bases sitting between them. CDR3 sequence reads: CASTGGIGDQPQHF. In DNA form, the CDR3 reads TGTGCCAGCACGGGGGGCATAGGCGATCAGCCCCAGCATTTT.

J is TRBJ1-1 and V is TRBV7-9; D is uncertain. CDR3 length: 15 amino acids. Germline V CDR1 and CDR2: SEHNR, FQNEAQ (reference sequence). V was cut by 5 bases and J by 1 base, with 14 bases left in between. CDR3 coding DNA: TGTGCCAGCAGCCTAAGATGGGAGACGAACACTGAAGCTTTCTTT. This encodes CASSLRWETNTEAFF.

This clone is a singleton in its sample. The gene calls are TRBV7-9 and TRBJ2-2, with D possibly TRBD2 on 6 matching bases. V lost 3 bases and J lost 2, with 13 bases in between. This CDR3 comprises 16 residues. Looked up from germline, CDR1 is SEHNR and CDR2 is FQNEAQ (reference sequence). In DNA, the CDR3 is TGTGCCAGCAGCTTCTTCCGGGGGACCAACACCGGGGAGCTGTTTTTT. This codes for CASSFFRGTNTGELFF.

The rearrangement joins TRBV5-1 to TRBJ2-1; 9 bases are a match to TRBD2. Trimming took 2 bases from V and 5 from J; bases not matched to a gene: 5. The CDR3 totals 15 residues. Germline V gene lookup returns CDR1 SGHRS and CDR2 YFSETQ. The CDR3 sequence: CASSLGRGGDNEQFF. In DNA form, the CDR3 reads TGCGCCAGCAGCTTAGGGCGGGGGGGTGACAATGAGCAGTTCTTC.

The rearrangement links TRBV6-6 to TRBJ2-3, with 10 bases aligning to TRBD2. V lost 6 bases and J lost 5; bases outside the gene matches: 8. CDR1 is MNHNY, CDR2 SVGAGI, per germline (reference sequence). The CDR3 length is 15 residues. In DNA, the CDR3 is TGTGCCAGCAGGGCAGCGGGAGGGGTTAGAGATACGCAGTATTTT. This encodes CASRAAGGVRDTQYF.

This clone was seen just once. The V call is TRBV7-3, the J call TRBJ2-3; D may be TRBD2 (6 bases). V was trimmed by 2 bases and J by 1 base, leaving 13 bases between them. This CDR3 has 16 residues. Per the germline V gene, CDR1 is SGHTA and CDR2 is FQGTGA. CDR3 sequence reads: CASSLGSGDGTDTQYF. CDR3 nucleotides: TGTGCCAGCAGCTTAGGATCGGGAGACGGCACAGATACGCAGTATTTT.

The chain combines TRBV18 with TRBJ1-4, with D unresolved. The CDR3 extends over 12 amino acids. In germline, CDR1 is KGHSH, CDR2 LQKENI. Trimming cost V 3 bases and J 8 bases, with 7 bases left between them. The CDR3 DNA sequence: TGTGCCAGCTCACCCATGGGCGAAAAACTGTTTTTT. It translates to CASSPMGEKLFF.

The chain's CDR3 is CASSQEVQGTPPDYGYTF. The CDR3, as DNA: TGTGCCAGCAGCCAAGAAGTACAGGGTACCCCCCCTGACTATGGCTACACCTTC. V is TRBV14 and J is TRBJ1-2; maybe TRBD1 (6 bases). Trimming removed 0 bases at V and 3 bases at J, with 20 bases between. Germline values: CDR1 SGHDN, CDR2 FVKESK. The CDR3 has 18 residues.

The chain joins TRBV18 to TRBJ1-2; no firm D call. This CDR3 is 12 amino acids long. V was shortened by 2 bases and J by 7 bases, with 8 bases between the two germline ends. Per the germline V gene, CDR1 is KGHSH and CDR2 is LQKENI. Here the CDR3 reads CASSPSDFGYTF. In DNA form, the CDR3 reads TGTGCCAGCTCACCATCGGACTTTGGCTACACCTTC.

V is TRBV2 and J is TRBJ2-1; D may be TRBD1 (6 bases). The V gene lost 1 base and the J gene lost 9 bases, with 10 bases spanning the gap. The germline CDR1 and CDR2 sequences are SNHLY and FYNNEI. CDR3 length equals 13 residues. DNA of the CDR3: TGTGCCAGCAGTGAAGGTGGGGGCGGTGAGCAGTTCTTC. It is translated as CASSEGGGGEQFF.

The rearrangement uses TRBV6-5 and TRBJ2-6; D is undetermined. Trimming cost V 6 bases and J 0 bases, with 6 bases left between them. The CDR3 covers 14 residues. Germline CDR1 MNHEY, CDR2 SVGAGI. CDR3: CASSRFSGANVLTF. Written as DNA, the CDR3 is TGTGCCAGCAGCCGTTTCTCTGGGGCCAACGTCCTGACTTTC.

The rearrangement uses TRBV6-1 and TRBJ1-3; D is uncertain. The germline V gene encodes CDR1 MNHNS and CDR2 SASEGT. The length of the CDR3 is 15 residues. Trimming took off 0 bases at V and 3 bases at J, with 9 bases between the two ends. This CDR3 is CASSEARDLGNTIYF. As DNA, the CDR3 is TGTGCCAGCAGTGAAGCCCGGGATCTTGGAAACACCATATATTTT.

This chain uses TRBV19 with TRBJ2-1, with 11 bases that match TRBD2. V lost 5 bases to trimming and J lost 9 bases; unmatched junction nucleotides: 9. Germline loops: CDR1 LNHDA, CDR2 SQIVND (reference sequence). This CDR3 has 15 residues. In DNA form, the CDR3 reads TGTGCCAGTAGTTCACTAGCGGGGGCCGAGGGTGAGCAGTTCTTC. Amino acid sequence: CASSSLAGAEGEQFF.

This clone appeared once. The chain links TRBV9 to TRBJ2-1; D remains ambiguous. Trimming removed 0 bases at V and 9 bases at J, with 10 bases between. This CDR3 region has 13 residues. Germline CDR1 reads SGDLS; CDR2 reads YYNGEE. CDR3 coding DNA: TGTGCCAGCAGCGTAGTCTCCAGTGGTGAGCAGTTCTTC. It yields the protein CASSVVSSGEQFF.

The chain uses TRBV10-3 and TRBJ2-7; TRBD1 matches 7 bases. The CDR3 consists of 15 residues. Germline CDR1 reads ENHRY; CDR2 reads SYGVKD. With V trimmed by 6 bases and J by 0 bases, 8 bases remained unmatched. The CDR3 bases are TGTGCCATCAGCATGGGACAGATTGCCTCCTACGAGCAGTACTTC. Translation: CAISMGQIASYEQYF.

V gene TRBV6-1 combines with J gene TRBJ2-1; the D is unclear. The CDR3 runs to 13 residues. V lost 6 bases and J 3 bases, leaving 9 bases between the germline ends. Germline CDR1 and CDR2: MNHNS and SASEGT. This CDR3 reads CASSPASYNEQFF. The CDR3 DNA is TGTGCCAGCAGCCCCGCGAGCTACAATGAGCAGTTCTTC.